This TCR beta chain was identified during a study of long-term antiretroviral therapy in people with HIV. Comments on this clone: No antigen is known for it.

Study-wide findings and caveats: CDR3 lengths in HIV samples spanned a narrower range than controls. Diversity increased after ART yet remained lower than in transplant donor controls.

Investigators performed immunoSEQ version v3.0 at survey level. The data were produced by immunoSEQ multiplex PCR, yet TCRdb's version contains in-frame clones alone and is incomplete. Of approximately 28,000 clones in the sample, 95% are singletons; the top ten hold around 7.4%. In germline, CDR1 is ENHRY, CDR2 SYGVKD. J was trimmed by 4 bases and V by 2 bases; bases with no gene match: 6. There are 17 residues in the CDR3. This receptor was taken from a man aged 25 to 40 with HIV. This specimen consisted of unsorted PBMCs, obtained 5.3 years after starting antiretroviral therapy. The chain couples TRBV10-3 to TRBJ2-6; 9 bases align to TRBD1. The CDR3 bases are TGTGCCATCAGTGAGGTACAGGGGGCGCGAGGGGCCAACGTCCTGACTTTC. Amino acid sequence: CAISEVQGARGANVLTF.